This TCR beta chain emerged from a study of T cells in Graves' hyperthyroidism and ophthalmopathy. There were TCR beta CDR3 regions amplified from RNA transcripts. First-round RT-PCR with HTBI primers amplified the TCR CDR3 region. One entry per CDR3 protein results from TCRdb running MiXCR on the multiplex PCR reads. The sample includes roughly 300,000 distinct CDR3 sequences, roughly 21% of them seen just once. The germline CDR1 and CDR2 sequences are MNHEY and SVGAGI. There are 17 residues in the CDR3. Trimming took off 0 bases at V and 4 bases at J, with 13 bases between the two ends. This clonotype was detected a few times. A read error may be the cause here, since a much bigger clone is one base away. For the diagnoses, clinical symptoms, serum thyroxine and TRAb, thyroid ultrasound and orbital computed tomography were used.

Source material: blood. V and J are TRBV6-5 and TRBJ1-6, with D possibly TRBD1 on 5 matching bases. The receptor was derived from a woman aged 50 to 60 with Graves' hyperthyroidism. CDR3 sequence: CASSYSTPDIYNSPLHF. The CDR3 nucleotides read TGTGCCAGCAGTTACTCGACCCCGGACATATATAATTCACCCCTCCACTTT.